The subject of this entry is one T cell receptor (beta chain). This sample is drawn from a study of glioma-infiltrating T cells after dendritic cell vaccination. Documented time point: after dendritic cell vaccination, including at tumor progression/relapse. Input was 2 to 2.5 ug genomic DNA, or all available if less. Sequencing was performed with immunoSEQ multiplex PCR; in TCRdb, only in-frame clones are kept and a portion is missing. The sample holds around 78,000 clones, around 87% seen once. Germline CDR1 SGDLS, CDR2 YYNGEE. Unmatched junction bases numbered 5, after V lost 1 base and J lost 2 bases. The CDR3 is made up of 16 amino acids.

Sequenced here: blood, sampled after dendritic cell vaccination. The clonotype originates from a human donor with glioblastoma. The chain is built from TRBV9 and TRBJ2-2, with 7 positions matching TRBD2. This chain's CDR3 is CASSVTSGTNTGELFF. The CDR3 bases are TGTGCCAGCAGCGTAACGAGCGGGACTAACACCGGGGAGCTGTTTTTT.